Listed below are T cell receptor beta chains from one sample, sequenced in a study of identical twins. TCRdb itself ran the 5' RACE reads through MiXCR, one entry per CDR3 protein. The table has some 590,000 distinct CDR3 sequences, roughly 9.9% seen once. These data are also associated with another study on yellow fever vaccine responses in identical twins.

The sequenced material came from PBMCs. These receptors were collected from a woman younger than 30 in good health. The CDR3 runs from the conserved cysteine through the conserved F or W. The D gene is left open where the match is weak. Clone size appears in some rows only: once, few, many, or a class for an expanded clone.

. TRBD2 TRBJ2-1 TRBV20-1 TGCAGTGCTGTTATGAGACTAGCGGGAGCGGGCAATGAGCAGTTCTTC CSAVMRLAGAGNEQFF
few . TRBJ2-7 TRBV9 TGTGCCTCCGGCCGGTCCTACGAGCAGTACTTC CASGRSYEQYF
. . TRBJ2-2 TRBV3-1 TGTGCCAGCAGCCCACAGTTGCAGGGCGGGGAGCTGTTTTTT CASSPQLQGGELFF
. . TRBJ2-2 TRBV4-3 TGCGCCAGCAGCCAAGCGCTCCTAAGCGGGGAGCTGTTTTTT CASSQALLSGELFF
. . TRBJ2-7 TRBV12-3/TRBV12-4 TGTGCCAGCAGTTTTCCCAGGGGACGGGCCTACGAGCAGTACTTC CASSFPRGRAYEQYF
. . TRBJ2-1 TRBV10-1 TGCGCCAGCAGTGGCGGGAAAGGTGAGCAGTTCTTC CASSGGKGEQFF
many TRBD1 TRBJ2-7 TRBV2 TGTGCCAGCATTAACAGGGGAAGCTCCTACGAGCAGTACTTC CASINRGSSYEQYF
. . TRBJ2-7 TRBV14 TGTGCCAGCAGCCAAGATGGTAAGCGGACGAGATACGAGCAGTACTTC CASSQDGKRTRYEQYF
few . TRBJ2-2 TRBV12-3/TRBV12-4 TGTGCCACCCCGCCCACACCGAACACCGGGGAGCTGTTTTTT CATPPTPNTGELFF
many . TRBJ2-1 TRBV4-3 TGCGCCAGCAGCCAAACCGACGGAAGGGGTTACAATGAGCAGTTCTTC CASSQTDGRGYNEQFF
. . TRBJ2-7 TRBV27 TGTGCCAGCAGTTACGACGCGAGCTCCTACGAGCAGTACTTC CASSYDASSYEQYF
. TRBD2 TRBJ2-6 TRBV20-1 TGCAGTGCTAGTGCGGGGGTTTCAGGGGCCAACGTCCTGACTTTC CSASAGVSGANVLTF
many TRBD2 TRBJ2-1 TRBV29-1 TGCAGTCACGGGACTAGCGGGAGGTGGGCCAATGAGCAGTTCTTC CSHGTSGRWANEQFF
. . TRBJ2-1 TRBV4-3 TGCGCCAGCAGCCCGGGGACTATGGGGGGCAATGAGCAGCTCTTC CASSPGTMGGNEQLF
. TRBD2 TRBJ2-7 TRBV29-1 TGCAGCGTTGGGGCGGTGGCGGGGGGGACCTACGAGCAGTACTTC CSVGAVAGGTYEQYF
once . TRBJ2-3 TRBV5-1 TGCGCCAGCAGCTTGAGTTCGATAGAGCTACACACAGATACGCAGTATTTT CASSLSSIELHTDTQYF
many TRBD2 TRBJ2-1 TRBV5-1 TGCGCCAGCAAAGAAAGAAGCGGGGGGGCGAGTGAGCAGTTCTTC CASKERSGGASEQFF
. . TRBJ2-7 TRBV20-1 TGCAGTGCTGACATAAGGGGACTTTCCTACGAGCAGTACTTC CSADIRGLSYEQYF
. TRBD2 TRBJ2-5 TRBV5-1 TGCGCCAGCAGCTTGGTGACGGGGGGGGCCGAGACCCAGTACTTC CASSLVTGGAETQYF
. TRBD2 TRBJ2-7 TRBV6-2/TRBV6-3 TGTGCCAGCAGTTACTTTAGCGGGAGGACCCTTGAAGAGCAGTACTTC CASSYFSGRTLEEQYF
. . TRBJ2-3 TRBV6-1 TGTGCCAGCACCCCAACTGGACAGACAGATACGCAGTATTTT CASTPTGQTDTQYF
many . TRBJ2-7 TRBV3-1 TGTGCCAGCAGTAAGTTTGGCGAGCAGTACTTC CASSKFGEQYF
few TRBD2 TRBJ2-3 TRBV12-3/TRBV12-4 TGTGCCAGCAGTCTCCGGACTAGCGAGGGGGGCACAGATACGCAGTATTTT CASSLRTSEGGTDTQYF
. . TRBJ2-7 TRBV19 TGTGCCATAAAGGACCCGATTGGGGAGCAGTACTTC CAIKDPIGEQYF
. TRBD1 TRBJ1-4 TRBV4-1 TGCGCCAGCAGCCAAGGCGGGGACAGGGGGCGCGGAACTAATGAAAAACTGTTTTTT CASSQGGDRGRGTNEKLFF
many . TRBJ1-1 TRBV12-3/TRBV12-4 TGTGCCAGCAGTTTAGCAGGCCCCACTGAAGCTTTCTTT CASSLAGPTEAFF
many TRBD2 TRBJ2-5 TRBV27 TGTGCCAGCAGCGACGGACTAGCGGGAAGGCAAGAGACCCAGTACTTC CASSDGLAGRQETQYF
few TRBD2 TRBJ2-1 TRBV6-2/TRBV6-3 TGTGCCAGCAGTTACTCTCAGCCCGGGAGGGTCAATGAGCAGTTCTTC CASSYSQPGRVNEQFF
many TRBD2 TRBJ2-7 TRBV20-1 TGCAGTGCTAGAGATCCTAGCGGGGTAGCCGAGCAGTACTTC CSARDPSGVAEQYF
many TRBD2 TRBJ2-3 TRBV20-1 TGCAGCTTTCGGGAGGTAGATACGCAGTATTTT CSFREVDTQYF
many TRBD1 TRBJ1-5 TRBV2 TGTGCCAGCAGGCAGGACAGGGTGGATTTTGAGCCCCAGCATTTT CASRQDRVDFEPQHF
. . TRBJ1-2 TRBV7-2 TGTGCCAGCAGCTTAGTGAGAACGGAATATGGCTACACCTTC CASSLVRTEYGYTF
. . TRBJ1-6 TRBV4-3 TGCGCCAGCAGCCAAGATGCAGGGTCACCCCTCCACTTT CASSQDAGSPLHF
few . TRBJ2-5 TRBV5-1 TGCGCCAGCAGTTCGAGGGGTACGGAGACCCAGTACTTC CASSSRGTETQYF
many TRBD2 TRBJ2-2 TRBV29-1 TGCAGCGTTAGCGGGATGGGGGCCGGGGAGCTGTTTTTT CSVSGMGAGELFF
few . TRBJ2-2 TRBV20-1 TGCAGTGCCCCACCGGGACTCCTAGGCGGGGAGCTGTTTTTT CSAPPGLLGGELFF